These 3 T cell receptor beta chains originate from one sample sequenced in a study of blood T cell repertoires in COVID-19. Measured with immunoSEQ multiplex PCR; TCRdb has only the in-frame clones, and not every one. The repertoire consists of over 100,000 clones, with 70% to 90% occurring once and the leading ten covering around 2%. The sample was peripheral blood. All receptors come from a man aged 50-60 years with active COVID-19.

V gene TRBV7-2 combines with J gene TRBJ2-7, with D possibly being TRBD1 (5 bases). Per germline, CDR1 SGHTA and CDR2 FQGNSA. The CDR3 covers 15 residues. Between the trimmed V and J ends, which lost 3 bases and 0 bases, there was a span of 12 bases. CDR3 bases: TGTGCCAGCAGCTTTAACAGGCCGAGCTCCTACGAGCAGTACTTC. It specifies CASSFNRPSSYEQYF.

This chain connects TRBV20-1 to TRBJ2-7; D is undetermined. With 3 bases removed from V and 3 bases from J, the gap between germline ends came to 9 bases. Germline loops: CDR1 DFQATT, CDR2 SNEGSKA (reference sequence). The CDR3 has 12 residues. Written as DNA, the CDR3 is TGCAGTGCTAGTTCTAATCGCTACGAGCAGTACTTC. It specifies CSASSNRYEQYF.

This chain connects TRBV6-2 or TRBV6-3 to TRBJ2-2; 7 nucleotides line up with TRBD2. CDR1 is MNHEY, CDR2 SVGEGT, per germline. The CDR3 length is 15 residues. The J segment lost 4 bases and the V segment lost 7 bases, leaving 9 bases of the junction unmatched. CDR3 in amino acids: CASTPEGGGTGELFF. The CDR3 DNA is TGTGCCAGCACCCCCGAAGGCGGGGGCACCGGGGAGCTGTTTTTT.